These 32 T cell receptor beta chains were all obtained from the same sample, sequenced in a study of graft-versus-host responses after intestinal transplantation. Their target antigens are unknown. Data came from immunoSEQ multiplex PCR; TCRdb stores just in-frame clones and leaves some out. The sample shows about 88,000 clones, 91% of them seen only once. The sequencing used unstimulated CD4+ T cells sorted from spleen or lymph node cells, collected before transplant. The source is a human donor who was the organ donor for an intestinal transplant.

Points on this clone: The junction shows a germline mismatch at one end, possibly a read error. The chain is built from TRBV10-3 and TRBJ1-4; D not resolved. CDR3 length: 12 amino acids. The germline CDR1 and CDR2 sequences are ENHRY and SYGVKD. CDR3 amino acids: CAIGESGEKLFF. CDR3 in DNA: TGTGCCATCGGTGAGTCCGGGGAAAAACTGTTTTTT.

The table lists this clone with a count of one. The chain uses TRBV30 and TRBJ1-3; the D is unclear. The CDR3 has 17 residues. Trimming took 3 bases from V and 4 from J, leaving 22 bases between them. From germline, CDR1 is GTSNPN and CDR2 SVGIG (reference sequence). Here the CDR3 DNA reads TGTGCCTGGAGGTCCACGGGAGGTGGGCGATTCGGAAACACCATATATTTT. This encodes CAWRSTGGGRFGNTIYF.

The chain has TRBV11-3 and TRBJ2-2, with D maybe TRBD2 (6 bases). CDR3 length: 17 amino acids. Trimming took off 5 bases at V and 6 bases at J, with 22 bases between the two ends. The germline V gene has CDR1 SGHNT and CDR2 YENEEA. The CDR3 sequence is CASSLNSRGIAPGELFF. The CDR3 nucleotides are TGTGCCAGCAGCCTAAATTCGCGGGGTATTGCACCCGGGGAGCTGTTTTTT. Using reference TRBV11-3 and TRBJ2-2 for the parts outside the CDR3, the full variable domain is EAGVVQSPRYKIIEKKQPVAFWCNPISGHNTLYWYLQNLGQGPELLIRYENEEAVDDSQLPKDRFSAERLKGVDSTLKIQPAELGDSAVYLCASSLNSRGIAPGELFFGEGSRLTVL.

The chain is built from TRBV6-1 and TRBJ1-1; D is perhaps TRBD1 (5 bases). Trimming shortened V by 3 bases and J by 0 bases, and 8 bases separated the two germline ends. This CDR3 contains 14 residues. CDR1 and CDR2 from the germline V gene are MNHNS and SASEGT. The CDR3 nucleotides are TGTGCCAGCAGTGAGCAGGGCTTGAACACTGAAGCTTTCTTT. Translating it yields CASSEQGLNTEAFF.

The chain combines TRBV5-1 with TRBJ1-4; a possible D gene is TRBD1 (5 bases). V lost 7 bases and J lost 1, with 11 bases in between. Germline-derived CDR1 and CDR2 are SGHRS and YFSETQ. CDR3 size: 14 residues. The CDR3 DNA reads as TGCGCCAGCGGTGTCGGGGGAACTAATGAAAAACTGTTTTTT. Translating gives CASGVGGTNEKLFF.

The genes are TRBV6-1 and TRBJ1-2, with no clear D. The CDR3 length is 15 residues. V was trimmed by 5 bases and J by 0 bases, leaving 13 bases between them. Germline CDR1 reads MNHNS; CDR2 reads SASEGT. For the CDR3, the DNA is TGTGCCAGCAGTCGTATAACCCAGACTAACTATGGCTACACCTTC. Amino acid sequence: CASSRITQTNYGYTF.

The V call is TRBV4-1, the J call TRBJ1-5; 9 bases agree with TRBD1. Trimming at V came to 0 bases and at J to 4 bases, leaving 7 bases not matched to a gene. From germline, CDR1 is MGHRA and CDR2 YSYEKL. The CDR3 is 17 amino acids. The DNA of the CDR3 is TGCGCCAGCAGCCAAGACCCCGGACAGGGGATAAATCAGCCCCAGCATTTT. As protein: CASSQDPGQGINQPQHF.

The count of this clone is one. The CDR3 sequence is CASRRLGRSSEKLFF. The DNA of the CDR3 is TGTGCCAGCAGACGACTAGGACGGTCGTCTGAAAAACTGTTTTTT. The V and J genes are TRBV6-6 and TRBJ1-4; no clear D. CDR1 MNHNY and CDR2 SVGAGI come from the germline V gene (reference sequence). The CDR3 is 15 amino acids. Trimming took 6 bases from V and 7 from J, leaving 18 bases between them.

The gene calls are TRBV19 and TRBJ1-6; the match to TRBD1 covers 8 bases. Per the germline V gene, CDR1 is LNHDA and CDR2 is SQIVND (reference sequence). CDR3 length equals 13 residues. The trim removed 6 bases at V and 9 bases at J, leaving 4 bases unmatched. CDR3 nucleotide sequence: TGTGCCAGTAGGACAGGGGCGAGTTCACCCCTCCACTTT. It specifies CASRTGASSPLHF.

The chain carries TRBV29-1 and TRBJ1-2, with TRBD1 as a possible D gene (6 bases). This CDR3 region has 13 residues. The germline gives CDR1 SQVTM, CDR2 ANQGSEA. Trimming left V 8 bases short and J 8 bases short, with 21 bases between. The CDR3 DNA sequence: TGCAGCTCCCGGACAGAGGCAACAGGGGGCTACACCTTC. As protein: CSSRTEATGGYTF.

The chain has TRBV27 and TRBJ2-1; 10 bases agree with TRBD2. The germline V gene has CDR1 MNHEY and CDR2 SMNVEV (reference sequence). The length of the CDR3 is 17 residues. V trimming: 2 bases; J trimming: 8 bases; junction bases outside the gene matches: 12. The CDR3 region has the DNA TGTGCCAGCAGTTTACCCGCTTCAGCGGGAGGGCCCGATGAGCAGTTCTTC. Protein: CASSLPASAGGPDEQFF.

The chain carries TRBV28 and TRBJ2-7; 12 nucleotides align to TRBD2. The V segment lost 3 bases and the J segment 6 bases; nucleotides outside the gene matches: 6. This CDR3 spans 15 amino acids. Germline values: CDR1 MDHEN, CDR2 SYDVKM. The CDR3 sequence: CASSFWTSGTTEQYF. CDR3 coding DNA: TGTGCCAGCAGTTTCTGGACTAGCGGGACCACCGAGCAGTACTTC.

The CDR3 region is CAISEFRLAGGGEQYF. The CDR3 region has the DNA TGTGCCATCAGTGAGTTTAGACTAGCGGGAGGCGGCGAGCAGTACTTC. V usage is TRBV10-3 and J usage is TRBJ2-7; 13 bases line up with TRBD2. The CDR3 covers 16 residues. Germline V gene data show CDR1 as ENHRY and CDR2 as SYGVKD. With V trimmed by 1 base and J by 6 bases, 6 bases remained unmatched.

The table lists this clone with a few counts. The rearrangement links TRBV5-1 to TRBJ1-6, with 8 bases that match TRBD1. Unmatched junction bases numbered 2, after V lost 0 bases and J lost 6 bases. The CDR3 is 15 amino acids. Germline loops: CDR1 SGHRS, CDR2 YFSETQ. CDR3 loop: CASSLGQGSNSPLHF. CDR3 DNA: TGCGCCAGCAGCTTGGGACAGGGGAGTAATTCACCCCTCCACTTT.

The chain uses TRBV28 and TRBJ1-1; possible D gene TRBD1, 6 bases. This CDR3 comprises 14 residues. The germline V gene has CDR1 MDHEN and CDR2 SYDVKM. V lost 3 bases and J lost 7, with 15 bases in between. The CDR3 DNA follows: TGTGCCAGCAGTTTTAATCCGGGGGGCTTTGAAGCTTTCTTT. This codes for CASSFNPGGFEAFF.

This chain uses TRBV30 with TRBJ1-1, with 7 bases fitting TRBD1. V shed 2 bases and J 1 base; nucleotides not matched to a gene: 10. Germline assignment: CDR1 GTSNPN and CDR2 SVGIG (reference sequence). CDR3 length: 16 amino acids. The CDR3 loop is CAWSPPGQPRNTEAFF. Here the CDR3 DNA reads TGTGCCTGGAGTCCTCCGGGACAGCCACGGAACACTGAAGCTTTCTTT. Using reference TRBV30 and TRBJ1-1 for the parts outside the CDR3, the full variable domain is SQTIHQWPATLVQPVGSPLSLECTVEGTSNPNLYWYRQAAGRGLQLLFYSVGIGQISSEVPQNLSASRPQDRQFILSSKKLLLSDSGFYLCAWSPPGQPRNTEAFFGQGTRLTVV.

This clone was observed a single time. The chain combines TRBV18 with TRBJ2-3; no clear D. This CDR3 is 12 amino acids long. The germline CDR1 and CDR2 sequences are KGHSH and LQKENI. The V and J ends lost 4 bases and 2 bases respectively, with 4 bases between them. This CDR3 reads CASSLNTDTQYF. The CDR3 region has the DNA TGTGCCAGCTCACTAAACACAGATACGCAGTATTTT.

The chain combines TRBV2 with TRBJ1-6; possibly TRBD1 for D (6 bases). This CDR3 is built from 15 residues. The germline CDR1 and CDR2 sequences are SNHLY and FYNNEI. The V gene lost 4 bases and the J gene lost 8 bases, with 15 bases spanning the gap. The CDR3 protein is CASSAGQSNYSPLHF. DNA of the CDR3: TGTGCCAGCAGTGCCGGACAGAGTAATTATTCACCCCTCCACTTT.

The V and J genes are TRBV7-6 and TRBJ2-1; the match to TRBD2 covers 10 bases. The junction had 10 bases not matched to a gene; V was cut back by 1 base and J by 4 bases. CDR1 and CDR2 from the germline V gene are SGHVS and FNYEAQ. CDR3 length: 18 amino acids. CDR3 sequence reads: CASSLGRLLAGPYNEQFF. The CDR3 region has the DNA TGTGCCAGCAGCTTAGGGAGACTACTAGCGGGACCGTACAATGAGCAGTTCTTC.

This clone has only a few counts. V is TRBV4-1 and J is TRBJ1-2; tentatively, D is TRBD1 (5 bases). Germline assignment: CDR1 MGHRA and CDR2 YSYEKL. The ends were cut back, 4 bases at V and 8 bases at J, with 20 bases in the middle. The CDR3 contains 15 residues. The CDR3 nucleotides read TGCGCCAGCAGCCCCTCATCGGCAGGGATGGGGGGCTACACCTTC. It is translated as CASSPSSAGMGGYTF.

The J gene is TRBJ1-5, the V gene TRBV28, with D hard to call. In germline, CDR1 is MDHEN, CDR2 SYDVKM. Trimming stripped 2 bases from V and 2 bases from J, with 13 bases between. This CDR3 region has 16 residues. CDR3 nucleotides: TGTGCCAGCAGTTTACCTGGACCGCGGGGCAATCAGCCCCAGCATTTT. Protein product: CASSLPGPRGNQPQHF.

This clone is a singleton in its sample. The gene calls are TRBV19 and TRBJ1-2, with 9 nucleotides matching TRBD1. The CDR3 sequence is 14 residues long. V was pared by 4 bases and J by 6 bases, with 6 bases of the junction left unmatched. CDR1 and CDR2 from the germline V gene are LNHDA and SQIVND (reference sequence). The CDR3 coding sequence is TGTGCCAGTAGTACCCCGGGACAGGGACATGGCTACACCTTC. It is translated as CASSTPGQGHGYTF.

The V gene is TRBV5-1, the J gene TRBJ1-3; D gene uncertain. Germline CDR1 SGHRS, CDR2 YFSETQ. Trimming took 0 bases from V and 2 from J, leaving 6 bases between them. The CDR3 covers 14 residues. The CDR3 spells CASSLGAAGNTIYF. The DNA for the CDR3 is TGCGCCAGCAGCTTGGGCGCGGCTGGAAACACCATATATTTT.

This rearrangement joins TRBV27 to TRBJ1-2, with D possibly being TRBD1 (5 bases). The germline V and J ends were trimmed by 6 bases and 6 bases, with 17 bases remaining between them. The CDR3 is 14 residues long. CDR1 is MNHEY and CDR2 is SMNVEV in the germline V gene (reference sequence). CDR3 DNA: TGTGCCAGCAGGGCCTGGGGGGGTACCCATGGCTACACCTTC. Translated: CASRAWGGTHGYTF.

This clone is a singleton in its sample. V usage is TRBV30 and J usage is TRBJ1-2; 7 bases are a match to TRBD1. J lost 4 bases, V lost 5 bases, and 4 bases had no gene match. From germline, CDR1 is GTSNPN and CDR2 SVGIG (reference sequence). The CDR3 extends over 12 amino acids. This CDR3 reads CAWVTGTYGYTF. CDR3 nucleotides: TGTGCCTGGGTGACAGGGACCTATGGCTACACCTTC.

The chain combines TRBV18 with TRBJ1-1; unclear D gene. Between the trimmed V and J ends, which lost 0 bases and 2 bases, there was a span of 7 bases. The germline gives CDR1 KGHSH, CDR2 LQKENI. The CDR3 has 14 amino acids. The DNA of the CDR3 is TGTGCCAGCTCACCACCGTACAGCAACACTGAAGCTTTCTTT. Amino acid sequence: CASSPPYSNTEAFF.

J is TRBJ2-2 and V is TRBV15, with 9 bases lining up with TRBD2. V dropped 2 bases and J dropped 2; count of bases not matched to a gene: 21. Germline V CDR1 and CDR2: LNHNV, YYDKDF (reference sequence). This CDR3 is built from 22 residues. The chain's CDR3 is CATSRPPGREGPNFFNTGELFF. The CDR3 DNA follows: TGTGCCACCAGCAGACCCCCTGGGCGGGAGGGCCCCAATTTCTTCAACACCGGGGAGCTGTTTTTT. The full variable domain, its missing parts supplied by reference TRBV15 and TRBJ2-2, is DAMVIQNPRYQVTQFGKPVTLSCSQTLNHNVMYWYQQKSSQAPKLLFHYYDKDFNNEADTPDNFQSRRPNTSFCFLDIRSPGLGDTAMYLCATSRPPGREGPNFFNTGELFFGEGSRLTVL.

This sequence joins TRBV7-6 and TRBJ2-1; a weak D match, TRBD2 (6 bases). The ends were cut back, 7 bases at V and 4 bases at J, with 20 bases in the middle. The CDR3 length is 16 residues. The germline CDR1 and CDR2 sequences are SGHVS and FNYEAQ. The chain's CDR3 is CASTLGSGLQYNEQFF. CDR3 DNA: TGTGCCAGCACCCTAGGGTCGGGACTCCAGTACAATGAGCAGTTCTTC.

J is TRBJ1-1 and V is TRBV6-1, with a possible D match to TRBD1 (6 bases). Trimming took 6 bases from V and 2 from J, leaving 13 bases between them. The CDR3 spans 14 residues. Per the germline V gene, CDR1 is MNHNS and CDR2 is SASEGT. The CDR3 coding sequence is TGTGCCAGCAGCTCAGGGGAGGGAAACACTGAAGCTTTCTTT. Its translation: CASSSGEGNTEAFF.

The rearrangement links TRBV28 to TRBJ2-5, with 8 bases aligning to TRBD2. Unmatched junction bases numbered 8, after V lost 10 bases and J lost 4 bases. Germline loops: CDR1 MDHEN, CDR2 SYDVKM. The CDR3 totals 13 residues. The CDR3 nucleotides read TGTGCCATCCGGAGCGGGAGTCTAGAGACCCAGTACTTC. Translated, it gives CAIRSGSLETQYF.

CDR3 nucleotides: TGTGCCAGCAGCTTGGCAGGGATTGGCTATGGCTACACCTTC. It encodes CASSLAGIGYGYTF. V is TRBV5-4 and J is TRBJ1-2; D is possibly TRBD1 (5 bases). Germline values: CDR1 SGHNT, CDR2 YYREEE (reference sequence). V was pared by 0 bases and J by 4 bases, with 10 bases between. The CDR3 extends over 14 amino acids.

The gene calls are TRBV27 and TRBJ2-2; 16 nucleotides line up with TRBD2. Germline V lookup: CDR1 MNHEY, CDR2 SMNVEV (reference sequence). The CDR3 loop spans 19 amino acids. J was trimmed by 0 bases and V by 3 bases; bases with no gene match: 4. This CDR3 reads CASSFVGLAGGPNTGELFF. The CDR3 nucleotides read TGTGCCAGCAGTTTTGTGGGACTAGCGGGAGGGCCGAACACCGGGGAGCTGTTTTTT.